A selection of T cell receptor beta chains follows, all from one sample in a study of OX40 agonist ivuxolimab in advanced cancers. Sequenced by immunoSEQ multiplex PCR; TCRdb stores in-frame clones only, minus some. Among 45,000 to 50,000 clones listed, approximately 78% were seen once. The sample here was CD4+ or CD8+ T cells sorted from blood, taken in a trial of the OX40 agonist ivuxolimab. The receptors here all came from an adult with an advanced solid tumor such as melanoma, head and neck, liver or kidney cancer. Both conserved end residues are trimmed from each CDR3. The order of the fields is clone size, J gene, V gene, CDR3 protein. Clone size is given for some rows only: seen once, a few or many times, or a class if the clone is expanded.

clone size: NA
J gene: TRBJ1-5
V gene: TRBV2
CDR3 protein: ASSNQGNQPQH

clone size: NA
J gene: TRBJ1-5
V gene: TRBV5-4
CDR3 protein: ASSLTGGGNQPQH

clone size: NA
J gene: TRBJ2-7
V gene: TRBV10-3
CDR3 protein: AISSGTPEYEQY

clone size: few
J gene: TRBJ2-7
V gene: TRBV6-1
CDR3 protein: ASSEHSSVPYEQY

clone size: NA
J gene: TRBJ1-2
V gene: TRBV25-1
CDR3 protein: ASSASGGNYGYT

clone size: NA
J gene: TRBJ1-2
V gene: TRBV13
CDR3 protein: ASSYGQGAFGYT

clone size: few
J gene: TRBJ2-7
V gene: TRBV6-9
CDR3 protein: ASSYRCFWVYEQY

clone size: NA
J gene: TRBJ2-1
V gene: TRBV7-9
CDR3 protein: ASSSAGAGF

clone size: NA
J gene: TRBJ2-3
V gene: TRBV2
CDR3 protein: AGSKLSTDTQY

clone size: NA
J gene: TRBJ1-3
V gene: TRBV1
CDR3 protein: TSSLDTGTPFPPGNTIY

clone size: once
J gene: TRBJ2-7
V gene: TRBV11-2
CDR3 protein: ASSFGTWSSYEQY

clone size: few
J gene: TRBJ1-1
V gene: TRBV30
CDR3 protein: AWLRGSNTEAF

clone size: few
J gene: TRBJ2-5
V gene: TRBV4-3
CDR3 protein: ASSQDYGGEETQY

clone size: NA
J gene: TRBJ1-1
V gene: TRBV13
CDR3 protein: ASSLGTVPNTEAF